This passage covers 8 T cell receptor beta chains from one sample sequenced in a study of T-cell memory formation after mild COVID-19 (dated by TCRdb to about 2021). Library construction relied on 5' RACE. These reads were obtained on an Illumina NovaSeq 6000. Through fastp at Q25 and MiXCR, TCRdb rebuilt clones from the public reads, retaining in-frame beta chains. Every distinct CDR3 protein forms one entry, paired with its most common genes and DNA. Within this sample are fewer than 700,000 distinct CDR3 sequences, with 20% to 25% of them counted one time only. The ten largest clones represent around 8.4% of the sample. Sequencing was done on a sample of PBMCs or a T cell subset sorted from them (not recorded which). The receptor set was obtained from an adult woman who had mild COVID-19 (a few samples of this study predate the infection). The sample titles of this study are shuffled in the database, so cell type and time point are left out; the donor was told from shared clones.

The V call is TRBV3-1, the J call TRBJ2-7; D possibly corresponds to TRBD2 (6 bases). V was trimmed by 2 bases and J by 4 bases, leaving 12 bases between them. CDR1 and CDR2 from the germline V gene are LGHDT and YNNKEL (reference sequence). The CDR3 sequence is 14 residues long. The CDR3 DNA reads as TGTGCCAGCAGCCAAAACGGGGGAGGTTACGAGCAGTACTTC. It encodes CASSQNGGGYEQYF.

This clonotype was counted between two and nine times. V usage is TRBV7-2 and J usage is TRBJ2-3; 7 bases map to TRBD2. V was clipped by 5 bases and J by 0 bases; unmatched bases: 8. Germline CDR1 and CDR2: SGHTA and FQGNSA. The CDR3 has 16 residues. The CDR3: CASSLSGQQSTDTQYF. CDR3 bases: TGTGCCAGCAGCCTTAGCGGGCAACAAAGCACAGATACGCAGTATTTT.

The chain uses TRBV28 and TRBJ1-1, with D uncertain. V dropped 2 bases and J dropped 10 bases, with 11 bases sitting between them. Germline V gene sequence: CDR1 MDHEN, CDR2 SYDVKM. This CDR3 has 12 amino acids. CDR3 region: CASSLMGLAAFF. The CDR3 DNA follows: TGTGCCAGCAGTTTAATGGGGTTGGCAGCTTTCTTT.

The rearrangement uses TRBV4-2 and TRBJ1-1, with D unclear. Germline V gives CDR1 LGHNA, CDR2 YNFKEQ. The CDR3 sequence is 12 residues long. Trimming removed 3 bases from V and 8 bases from J, with 10 bases in between. In nucleotides, the CDR3 is TGTGCCAGCAGCCATCCGCAGACCGAAGCTTTCTTT. Encoded protein: CASSHPQTEAFF.

This clonotype was counted between two and nine times. The rearrangement links TRBV25-1 to TRBJ1-6, with no clear D. The V and J ends lost 2 bases and 0 bases respectively, with 11 bases between them. Germline V CDR1 and CDR2: MGHDK, SYGVNS. This CDR3 contains 17 residues. The CDR3 DNA is TGTGCCAGCAGTGAAACGACAATTCCCTCCTATAATTCACCCCTCCACTTT. This translates into CASSETTIPSYNSPLHF.

In its sample, this clonotype was seen a few times. The chain combines TRBV4-1 with TRBJ2-2; D may match TRBD1 or TRBD2 (6 bases each). V was pared by 4 bases and J by 7 bases, with 16 bases between. The CDR3 is 15 residues long. Germline assignment: CDR1 MGHRA and CDR2 YSYEKL. The CDR3 nucleotides read TGCGCCAGCAGCCGGATAGGGGGGATTATCGGGGAGCTGTTTTTT. As protein: CASSRIGGIIGELFF.

The rearrangement joins TRBV7-9 to TRBJ2-5, with 9 bases matching TRBD2. The CDR3 runs to 15 residues. Germline CDR1 SEHNR, CDR2 FQNEAQ (reference sequence). The J segment lost 2 bases and the V segment lost 5 bases, leaving 6 bases of the junction unmatched. The CDR3 reads CASSTLAGAQETQYF. CDR3 sequence (DNA): TGTGCCAGCAGCACACTAGCGGGTGCACAAGAGACCCAGTACTTC.

This chain uses TRBV24-1 with TRBJ2-1, with TRBD2 matching over 7 bases. V gave up 1 base and J gave up 1 base; unmatched junction bases: 6. Germline CDR1 KGHDR, CDR2 SFDVKD. This CDR3 has 17 residues. The CDR3 reads CATSDLRGGESYNEQFF. DNA of the CDR3: TGTGCCACCAGTGATTTAAGGGGAGGGGAGTCCTACAATGAGCAGTTCTTC.